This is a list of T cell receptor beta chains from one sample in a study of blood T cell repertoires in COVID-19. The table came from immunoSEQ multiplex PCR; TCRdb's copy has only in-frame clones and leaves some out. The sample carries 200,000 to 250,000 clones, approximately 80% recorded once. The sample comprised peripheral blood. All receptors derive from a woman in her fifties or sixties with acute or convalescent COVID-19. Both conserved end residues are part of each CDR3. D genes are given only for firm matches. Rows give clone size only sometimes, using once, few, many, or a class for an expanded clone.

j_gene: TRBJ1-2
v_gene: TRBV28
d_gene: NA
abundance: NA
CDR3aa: CASQGGYGYTF
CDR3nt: TGTGCCAGCCAGGGCGGCTATGGCTACACCTTC

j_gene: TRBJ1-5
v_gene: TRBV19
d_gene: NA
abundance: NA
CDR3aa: CASSIDRGGDLSGQPQHF
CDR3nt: TGTGCCAGTAGTATAGATCGCGGGGGCGACCTTTCCGGTCAGCCCCAGCATTTT

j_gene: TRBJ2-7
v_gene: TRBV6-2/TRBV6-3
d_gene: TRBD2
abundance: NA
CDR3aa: CASSYSGTTYEQYF
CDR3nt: TGTGCCAGCAGTTACAGCGGGACTACCTACGAGCAGTACTTC

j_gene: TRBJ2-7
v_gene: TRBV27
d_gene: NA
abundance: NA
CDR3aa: CASSRTAFSFYEQYF
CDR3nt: TGTGCCAGCAGTCGGACAGCCTTCTCCTTTTACGAGCAGTACTTC

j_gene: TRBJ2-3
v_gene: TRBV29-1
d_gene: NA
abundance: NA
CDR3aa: CSVDPRDSTDTQYF
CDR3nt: TGCAGCGTTGATCCCAGGGATAGCACAGATACGCAGTATTTT

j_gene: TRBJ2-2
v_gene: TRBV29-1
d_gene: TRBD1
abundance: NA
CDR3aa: CSVKDRGPTGELFF
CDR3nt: TGCAGCGTGAAGGACAGGGGGCCCACCGGGGAGCTGTTTTTT

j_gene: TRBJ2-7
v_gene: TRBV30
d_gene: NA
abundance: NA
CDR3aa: CAWRPGRHGEQYF
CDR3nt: TGTGCCTGGAGGCCGGGGAGGCACGGCGAGCAGTACTTC

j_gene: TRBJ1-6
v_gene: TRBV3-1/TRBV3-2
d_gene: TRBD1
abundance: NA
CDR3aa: CASSQGQGTGAPSPLHF
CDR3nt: TGTGCCAGCAGCCAGGGGCAGGGTACAGGGGCTCCCTCACCCCTCCACTTT

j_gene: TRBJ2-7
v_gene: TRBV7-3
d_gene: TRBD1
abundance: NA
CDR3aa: CASSVRDRGWKYF
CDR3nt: TGTGCCAGCAGCGTCCGGGACAGGGGCTGGAAGTACTTC

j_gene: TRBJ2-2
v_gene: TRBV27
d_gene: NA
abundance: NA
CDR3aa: CASSSNTRYLLFF
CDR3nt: TGTGCCAGCAGTTCAAACACGCGGTACCTGCTGTTTTTT

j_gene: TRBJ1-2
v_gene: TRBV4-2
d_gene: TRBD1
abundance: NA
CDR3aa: CASSQRIGTGYGYTF
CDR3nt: TGTGCCAGCAGCCAACGAATCGGGACAGGCTATGGCTACACCTTC

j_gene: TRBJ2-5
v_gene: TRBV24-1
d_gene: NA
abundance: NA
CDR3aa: CATSDSDETQYF
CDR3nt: TGTGCCACCAGTGATAGCGACGAGACCCAGTACTTC

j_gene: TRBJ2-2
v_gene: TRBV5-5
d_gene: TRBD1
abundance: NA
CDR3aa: CASSFGQVPNTGELFF
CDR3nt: TGTGCCAGCAGCTTTGGACAGGTCCCGAACACCGGGGAGCTGTTTTTT

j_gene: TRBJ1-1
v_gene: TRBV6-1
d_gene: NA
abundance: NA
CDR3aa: CASSEVPVSGAFF
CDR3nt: TGTGCCAGCAGTGAAGTGCCGGTATCAGGAGCTTTCTTT

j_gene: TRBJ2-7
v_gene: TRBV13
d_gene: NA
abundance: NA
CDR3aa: CASSLGTVSYEQYF
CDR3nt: TGTGCCAGCAGCTTAGGGACAGTCTCCTACGAGCAGTACTTC

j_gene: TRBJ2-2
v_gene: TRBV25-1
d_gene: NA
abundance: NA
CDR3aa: CASSEYLEAGELFF
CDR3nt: TGTGCCAGCAGTGAATATTTGGAGGCCGGGGAGCTGTTTTTT

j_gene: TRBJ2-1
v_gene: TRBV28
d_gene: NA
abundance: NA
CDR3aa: CASSSHSSSYNEQFF
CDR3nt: TGTGCCAGCAGTTCGCACAGTAGCTCCTACAATGAGCAGTTCTTC

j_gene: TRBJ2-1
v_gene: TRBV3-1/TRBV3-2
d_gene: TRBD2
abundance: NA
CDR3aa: CASSRGLAGGYNEQFF
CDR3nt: TGTGCCAGCAGCCGAGGACTAGCGGGAGGTTACAATGAGCAGTTCTTC

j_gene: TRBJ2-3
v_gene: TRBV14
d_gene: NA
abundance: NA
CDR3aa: CASSPRHGADTQYF
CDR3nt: TGTGCCAGCAGCCCCAGGCACGGTGCAGATACGCAGTATTTT

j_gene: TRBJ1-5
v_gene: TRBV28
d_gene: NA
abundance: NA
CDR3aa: CASNPGGNLYSNQPQHF
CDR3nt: TGTGCCAGCAACCCGGGCGGGAACTTGTATAGCAATCAGCCCCAGCATTTT

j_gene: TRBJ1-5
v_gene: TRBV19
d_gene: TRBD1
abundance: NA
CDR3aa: CASSDHRGARPQHF
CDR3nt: TGTGCCAGTAGTGATCACAGGGGAGCTCGGCCCCAGCATTTT

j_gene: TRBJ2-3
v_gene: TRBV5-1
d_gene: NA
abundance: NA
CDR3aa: CASSPNRGAKDTQYF
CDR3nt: TGCGCCAGCAGCCCGAATCGGGGAGCTAAAGATACGCAGTATTTT

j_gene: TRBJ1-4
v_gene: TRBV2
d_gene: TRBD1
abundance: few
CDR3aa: CASTLFRQGGEKLFF
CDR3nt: TGTGCCAGCACCCTATTCCGACAGGGTGGTGAAAAACTGTTTTTT

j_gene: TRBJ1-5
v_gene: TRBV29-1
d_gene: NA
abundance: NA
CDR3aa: CSVVTGINQPQHF
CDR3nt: TGCAGCGTTGTCACAGGGATCAATCAGCCCCAGCATTTT

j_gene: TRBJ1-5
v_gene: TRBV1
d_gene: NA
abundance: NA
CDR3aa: CTSSQTAGQPQHF
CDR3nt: TGCACCAGCAGCCAGACAGCGGGGCAGCCCCAGCATTTT

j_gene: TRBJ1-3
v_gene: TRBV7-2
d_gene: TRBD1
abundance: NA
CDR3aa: CASSPTGPGNTIYF
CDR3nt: TGTGCCAGCAGCCCGACAGGGCCTGGAAACACCATATATTTT

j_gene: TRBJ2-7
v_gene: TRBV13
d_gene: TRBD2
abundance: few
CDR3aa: CASSLQRGGVDEQYF
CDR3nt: TGTGCCAGCAGCTTACAGCGGGGGGGCGTTGACGAGCAGTACTTC

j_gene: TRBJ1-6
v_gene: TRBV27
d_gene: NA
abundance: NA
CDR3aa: CASSHRDPNSPLHF
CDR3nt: TGTGCCAGCAGTCACAGGGACCCTAATTCACCCCTCCACTTT

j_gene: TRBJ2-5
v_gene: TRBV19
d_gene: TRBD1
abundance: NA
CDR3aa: CASSGQGARGTQYF
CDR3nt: TGTGCCAGTAGTGGACAGGGGGCGCGCGGGACCCAGTACTTC

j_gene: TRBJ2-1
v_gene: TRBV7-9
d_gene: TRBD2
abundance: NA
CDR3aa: CASSSTGTTYNEQFF
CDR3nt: TGTGCCAGCAGCTCAACCGGGACTACCTACAATGAGCAGTTCTTC

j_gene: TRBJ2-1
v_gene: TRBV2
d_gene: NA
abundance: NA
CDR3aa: CASSEAGGRAFYNEQFF
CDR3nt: TGTGCCAGCAGTGAAGCGGGGGGGCGGGCGTTCTACAATGAGCAGTTCTTC

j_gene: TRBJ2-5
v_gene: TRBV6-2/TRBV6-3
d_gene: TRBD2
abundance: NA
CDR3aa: CASSRSGGAGETQYF
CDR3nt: TGTGCCAGCAGCCGAAGCGGGGGGGCCGGGGAGACCCAGTACTTC